This record covers a single TCR beta chain. This entry comes from a study of T cells expressing NK-cell markers. Study context: From sorted CD3+CD56+NKG2C+, CD3+CD56+NKG2C- and CD3+CD56-NKG2C+ T cells came the TCR beta repertoires.

The CDR3 contains 19 residues. Germline assignment: CDR1 MDHEN and CDR2 SYDVKM. No DNA is given; TCRdb re-called the 5' RACE reads and lists each CDR3 protein once. This table lists some 110,000 distinct CDR3 sequences. This TCR derives from a woman between 18 and 70 years old in good health. V and J are TRBV28 and TRBJ2-3; no DNA is available, so the TRBD1 call from TCRdb remains unchecked. The material sequenced was blood T cells: a sorted CD56 or NKG2C T cell subset, CD4+ or CD8+ T cells, or bulk PBMC T cells (not recorded which). Here the CDR3 reads CASSSVGGGVLTFRDTQYF.